This T cell receptor (beta chain) was identified during a study of blood T cell repertoires in COVID-19. Across the study: T cells, B-cell-depleted T cells, or PBMCs provided the cDNA or gDNA that served as material.

V was pared by 4 bases and J by 1 base, with 7 bases between. CDR1 SGHDN and CDR2 FVKESK come from the germline V gene. This CDR3 has 13 amino acids. Sequenced by immunoSEQ multiplex PCR; TCRdb stores in-frame clones only, minus some. Of roughly 200,000 clones listed, about 88% are singletons. This clone was seen a few times. The V call is TRBV14, the J call TRBJ2-5; weak D call: TRBD1 (5 bases). The specimen was peripheral blood. This receptor was identified in a man aged 60 to 69 with acute or convalescent COVID-19. The CDR3 spells CASSRRAQETQYF. For the CDR3, the DNA is TGTGCCAGCAGCCGCAGGGCCCAAGAGACCCAGTACTTC.